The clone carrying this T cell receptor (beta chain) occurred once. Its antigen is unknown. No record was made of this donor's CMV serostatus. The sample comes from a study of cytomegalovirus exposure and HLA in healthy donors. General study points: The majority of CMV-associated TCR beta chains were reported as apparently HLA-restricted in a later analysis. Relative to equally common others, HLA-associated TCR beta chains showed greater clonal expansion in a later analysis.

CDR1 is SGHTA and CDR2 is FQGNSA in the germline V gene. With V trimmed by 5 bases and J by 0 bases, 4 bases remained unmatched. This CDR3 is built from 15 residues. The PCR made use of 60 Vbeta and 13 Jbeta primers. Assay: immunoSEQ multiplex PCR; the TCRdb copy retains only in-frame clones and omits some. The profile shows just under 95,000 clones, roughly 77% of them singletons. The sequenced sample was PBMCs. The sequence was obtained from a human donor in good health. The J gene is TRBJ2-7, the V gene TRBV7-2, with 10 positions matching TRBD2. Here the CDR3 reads CASSARTSGSYEQYF. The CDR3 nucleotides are TGTGCCAGCAGCGCTCGGACTAGCGGCTCCTACGAGCAGTACTTC.